Presented here are 11 T cell receptor beta chains from one specimen sequenced in a study of T cell responses to AZD1222 COVID-19 vaccine. The repertoire was sequenced with immunoSEQ multiplex PCR; TCRdb's copy has only in-frame clones and lacks some. The sample lists 200,000 to 250,000 clones, about 94% occurring once. The sequencing used peripheral blood, collected 28 days after the second dose of the MenACWY control vaccine. The receptors were gathered from an adult who received the MenACWY meningococcal vaccine as a control.

This clone was seen a single time. This sequence joins TRBV5-4 and TRBJ2-7; the D gene is possibly TRBD2 (5 bases). The germline CDR1 and CDR2 sequences are SGHNT and YYREEE (reference sequence). The CDR3 length is 13 residues. Trimming cost V 5 bases and J 3 bases, with 12 bases left between them. CDR3 coding DNA: TGTGCCAGCAGTAACGGACTTAACTACGAGCAGTACTTC. The encoded protein is CASSNGLNYEQYF.

The chain uses TRBV27 and TRBJ2-1; D gene ambiguous. The V end lost 0 bases, the J end lost 5 bases, and 5 bases lay between the germline ends. CDR1 is MNHEY and CDR2 is SMNVEV in the germline V gene (reference sequence). The CDR3 contains 13 residues. The CDR3 is CASSLSPHNEQFF. In DNA form, the CDR3 reads TGTGCCAGCAGTTTATCCCCCCACAATGAGCAGTTCTTC.

The genes are TRBV7-9 and TRBJ2-5; TRBD1 might be the D (6 bases). The V and J ends lost 6 bases and 1 base respectively, with 15 bases between them. CDR3 length equals 15 residues. The germline gives CDR1 SEHNR, CDR2 FQNEAQ (reference sequence). The CDR3 nucleotides are TGTGCCAGCAGTACCAGTCCCAGGGGCCAAGAGACCCAGTACTTC. It yields the protein CASSTSPRGQETQYF. Drawing the rest from reference TRBV7-9 and TRBJ2-5, the complete variable domain is DTGVSQNPRHKITKRGQNVTFRCDPISEHNRLYWYRQTLGQGPEFLTYFQNEAQLEKSRLLSDRFSAERPKGSFSTLEIQRTEQGDSAMYLCASSTSPRGQETQYFGPGTRLLVL.

The J gene is TRBJ1-1, the V gene TRBV7-9, with D possibly matching TRBD1 (5 bases). This CDR3 region has 13 residues. Per germline, CDR1 SEHNR and CDR2 FQNEAQ (reference sequence). With 5 bases removed from V and 10 bases from J, the gap between germline ends came to 17 bases. CDR3 residues: CASSPNRLTGAFF. The CDR3 DNA reads as TGTGCCAGCAGCCCAAACCGGCTCACAGGAGCTTTCTTT.

The chain joins TRBV7-3 to TRBJ2-1; 7 bases fit TRBD1. Germline CDR1 is SGHTA and CDR2 is FQGTGA. This CDR3 is built from 12 residues. The junction had 6 bases not matched to a gene; V was cut back by 5 bases and J by 11 bases. CDR3 region: CASSERGRQQFF. CDR3 bases: TGTGCCAGCAGCGAGAGGGGGCGGCAGCAGTTCTTC.

This chain connects TRBV29-1 to TRBJ2-3; 12 bases map to TRBD2. After removal of 6 bases from V and 5 bases from J, the junction contained 9 bases not matched to a gene. The V gene's germline CDR1 is SQVTM and CDR2 ANQGSEA. The CDR3 runs 15 residues. CDR3 sequence (DNA): TGCAGCGTCGGTCTAGCGGGAGGGGGTGGAGATACGCAGTATTTT. It yields the protein CSVGLAGGGGDTQYF.

The chain uses TRBV19 and TRBJ1-1, with TRBD1 matching 7 bases. In germline, CDR1 is LNHDA, CDR2 SQIVND (reference sequence). This CDR3 contains 12 residues. Unmatched junction bases numbered 3, after V lost 11 bases and J lost 0 bases. Here the CDR3 reads CAVQGLNTEAFF. The CDR3, as DNA: TGTGCCGTACAGGGGCTGAACACTGAAGCTTTCTTT.

The chain couples TRBV7-9 to TRBJ1-2, with 11 bases aligning to TRBD1. Looked up from germline, CDR1 is SEHNR and CDR2 is FQNEAQ (reference sequence). The trim removed 5 bases at V and 6 bases at J, leaving 8 bases unmatched. The CDR3 spans 15 residues. The DNA of the CDR3 is TGTGCCAGCAGCCGGACAGGGGGCGCTCAGGATGGCTACACCTTC. Its protein is CASSRTGGAQDGYTF.

This chain connects TRBV28 to TRBJ1-5; no clear D gene. V was trimmed by 7 bases and J by 0 bases, leaving 4 bases between them. The CDR3 has 12 amino acids. The V gene's germline CDR1 is MDHEN and CDR2 SYDVKM. CDR3 DNA sequence: TGTGCCAGCACAGGTAGCAATCAGCCCCAGCATTTT. Residues: CASTGSNQPQHF. The entire variable domain, with the rest obtained from reference TRBV28 and TRBJ1-5, is as follows: DVKVTQSSRYLVKRTGEKVFLECVQDMDHENMFWYRQDPGLGLRLIYFSYDVKMKEKGDIPEGYSVSREKKERFSLILESASTNQTSMYLCASTGSNQPQHFGDGTRLSIL.

The chain employs TRBV19 and TRBJ1-2; D is ambiguous. The CDR3 runs 14 residues. Trimming took 6 bases from V and 2 from J, leaving 13 bases between them. Germline assignment: CDR1 LNHDA and CDR2 SQIVND (reference sequence). The CDR3 DNA reads as TGTGCCAGTAGGGTCACGGGATCGAACTATGGCTACACCTTC. Translation: CASRVTGSNYGYTF.

The chain is built from TRBV6-5 and TRBJ2-3; TRBD2 is a possible D gene (6 bases). V dropped 7 bases and J dropped 1 base, with 12 bases sitting between them. The CDR3 is 14 residues long. Germline assignment: CDR1 MNHEY and CDR2 SVGAGI. The CDR3: CASNPGSGTDTQYF. CDR3 DNA sequence: TGTGCCAGCAATCCCGGGAGTGGCACAGATACGCAGTATTTT.